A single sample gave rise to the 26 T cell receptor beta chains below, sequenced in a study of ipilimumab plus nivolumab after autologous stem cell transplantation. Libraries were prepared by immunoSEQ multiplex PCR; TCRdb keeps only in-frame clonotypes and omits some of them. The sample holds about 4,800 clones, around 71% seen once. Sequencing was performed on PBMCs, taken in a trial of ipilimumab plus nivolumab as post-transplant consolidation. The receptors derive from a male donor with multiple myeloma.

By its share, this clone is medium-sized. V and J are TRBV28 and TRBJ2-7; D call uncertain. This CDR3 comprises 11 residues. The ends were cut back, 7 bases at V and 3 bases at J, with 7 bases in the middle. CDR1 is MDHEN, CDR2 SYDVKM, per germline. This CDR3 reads CASTQYYEQYF. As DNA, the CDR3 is TGTGCCAGCACCCAATACTACGAGCAGTACTTC.

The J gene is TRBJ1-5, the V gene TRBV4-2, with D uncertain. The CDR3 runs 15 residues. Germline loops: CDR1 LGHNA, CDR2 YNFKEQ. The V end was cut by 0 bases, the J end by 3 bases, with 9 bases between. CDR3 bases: TGTGCCAGCAGCCAAGAATCGGGTGTCAATCAGCCCCAGCATTTT. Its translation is CASSQESGVNQPQHF.

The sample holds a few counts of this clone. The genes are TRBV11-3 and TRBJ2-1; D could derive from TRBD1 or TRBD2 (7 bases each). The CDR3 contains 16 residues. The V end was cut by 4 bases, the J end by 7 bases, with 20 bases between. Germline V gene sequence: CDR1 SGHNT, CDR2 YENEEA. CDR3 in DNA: TGTGCCAGCAGCTCCAGGGGGAGGGTAGGGTTGAATGAGCAGTTCTTC. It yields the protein CASSSRGRVGLNEQFF.

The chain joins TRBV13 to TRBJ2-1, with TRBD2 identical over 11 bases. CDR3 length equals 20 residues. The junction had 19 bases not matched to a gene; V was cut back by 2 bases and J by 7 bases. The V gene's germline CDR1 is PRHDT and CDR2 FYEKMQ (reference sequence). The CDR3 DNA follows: TGTGCCAGCAGCTTAACACCGGGACTAGCGGACCCCACCAGGCTGAATGAGCAGTTCTTC. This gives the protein CASSLTPGLADPTRLNEQFF.

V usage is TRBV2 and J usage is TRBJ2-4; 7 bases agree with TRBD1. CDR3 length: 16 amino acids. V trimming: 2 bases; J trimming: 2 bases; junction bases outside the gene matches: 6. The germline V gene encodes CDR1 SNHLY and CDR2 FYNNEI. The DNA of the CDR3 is TGTGCCAGCAGTGAACGAATAGGGGGCCCCAAAAACATTCAGTACTTC. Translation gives CASSERIGGPKNIQYF.

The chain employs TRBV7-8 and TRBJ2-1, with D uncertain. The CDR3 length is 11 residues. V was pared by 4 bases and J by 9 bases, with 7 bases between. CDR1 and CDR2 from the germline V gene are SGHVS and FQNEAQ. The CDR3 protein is CASSSGTEQFF. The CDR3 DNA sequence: TGTGCCAGCAGCTCGGGTACTGAGCAGTTCTTC. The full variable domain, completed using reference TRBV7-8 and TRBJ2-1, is GAGVSQSPRYKVAKRGQDVALRCDPISGHVSLFWYQQALGQGPEFLTYFQNEAQLDKSGLPSDRFFAERPEGSVSTLKIQRTQQEDSAVYLCASSSGTEQFFGPGTRLTVL.

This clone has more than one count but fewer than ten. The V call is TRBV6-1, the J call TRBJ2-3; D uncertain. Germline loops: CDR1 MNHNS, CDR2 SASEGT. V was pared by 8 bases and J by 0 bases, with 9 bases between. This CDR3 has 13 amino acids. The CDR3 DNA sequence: TGTGCCAGCCGGATAACTAGCACAGATACGCAGTATTTT. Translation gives CASRITSTDTQYF.

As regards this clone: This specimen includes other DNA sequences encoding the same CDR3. The CDR3 region has the DNA TGTGCCAGCAGCGGGGGGGCAGGCTACAATGAGCAGTTCTTC. Translating it yields CASSGGAGYNEQFF. The genes are TRBV27 and TRBJ2-1, with 8 positions matching TRBD2. The CDR3 is made up of 14 amino acids. The germline gives CDR1 MNHEY, CDR2 SMNVEV (reference sequence). Trimming took 6 bases from V and 3 from J; bases not matched to a gene: 4.

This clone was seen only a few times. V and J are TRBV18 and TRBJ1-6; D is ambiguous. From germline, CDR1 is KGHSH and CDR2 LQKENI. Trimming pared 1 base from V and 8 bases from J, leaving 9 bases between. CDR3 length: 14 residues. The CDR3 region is CASSPRRIDSPLHF. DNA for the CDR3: TGTGCCAGCTCACCACGAAGGATAGATTCACCCCTCCACTTT.

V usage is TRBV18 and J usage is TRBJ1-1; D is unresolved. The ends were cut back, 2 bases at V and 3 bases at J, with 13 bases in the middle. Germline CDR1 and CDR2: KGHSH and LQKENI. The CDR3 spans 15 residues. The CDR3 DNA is TGTGCCAGCTCACCAATCATCGGGGAGGACACTGAAGCTTTCTTT. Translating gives CASSPIIGEDTEAFF. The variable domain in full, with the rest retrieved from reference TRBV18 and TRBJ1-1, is NAGVMQNPRHLVRRRGQEARLRCSPMKGHSHVYWYRQLPEEGLKFMVYLQKENIIDESGMPKERFSAEFPKEGPSILRIQQVVRGDSAAYFCASSPIIGEDTEAFFGQGTRLTVV.

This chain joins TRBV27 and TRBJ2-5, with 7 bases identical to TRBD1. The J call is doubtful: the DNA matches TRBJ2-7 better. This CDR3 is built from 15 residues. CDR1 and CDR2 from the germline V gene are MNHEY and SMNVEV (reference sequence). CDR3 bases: TGTGCCAGCAGTTGGACGACAGGGACCGCCAACGAGCAGTACTTC. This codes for CASSWTTGTANEQYF.

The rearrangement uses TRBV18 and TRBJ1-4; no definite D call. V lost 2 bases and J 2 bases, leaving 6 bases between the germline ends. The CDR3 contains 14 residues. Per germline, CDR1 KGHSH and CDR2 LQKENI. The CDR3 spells CASSPIATNEKLFF. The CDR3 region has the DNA TGTGCCAGCTCACCAATAGCGACTAATGAAAAACTGTTTTTT.

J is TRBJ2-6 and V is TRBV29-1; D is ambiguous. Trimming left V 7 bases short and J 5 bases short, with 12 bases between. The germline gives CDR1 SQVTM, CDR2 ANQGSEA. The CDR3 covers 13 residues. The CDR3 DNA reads TGCAGCGGCATACAAAGTCGGGCCAACGTCCTGACTTTC. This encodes CSGIQSRANVLTF.

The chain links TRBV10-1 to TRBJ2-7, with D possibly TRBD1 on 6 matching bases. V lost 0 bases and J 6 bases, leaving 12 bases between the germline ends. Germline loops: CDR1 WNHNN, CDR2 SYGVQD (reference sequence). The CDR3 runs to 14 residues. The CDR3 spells CASSESGTWGEQYF. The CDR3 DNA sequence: TGCGCCAGCAGTGAGTCCGGGACATGGGGCGAGCAGTACTTC.

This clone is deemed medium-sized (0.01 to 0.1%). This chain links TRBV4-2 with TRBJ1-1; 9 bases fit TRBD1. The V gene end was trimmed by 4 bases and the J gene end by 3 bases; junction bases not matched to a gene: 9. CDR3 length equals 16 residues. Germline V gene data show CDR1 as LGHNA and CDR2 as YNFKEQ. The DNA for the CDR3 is TGTGCCAGCAGCCTAGCACAGGGGGCGGAGGACACTGAAGCTTTCTTT. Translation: CASSLAQGAEDTEAFF.

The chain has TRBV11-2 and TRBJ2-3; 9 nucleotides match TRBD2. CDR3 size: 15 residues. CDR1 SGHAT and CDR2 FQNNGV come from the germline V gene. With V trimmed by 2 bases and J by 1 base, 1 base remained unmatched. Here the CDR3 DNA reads TGTGCCAGCAGCTTAACTAGCGGGCGCACAGATACGCAGTATTTT. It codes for CASSLTSGRTDTQYF.

In DNA form, the CDR3 reads TGTGCCAACGGGGACCTGAACACTGAAGCTTTCTTT. Protein product: CANGDLNTEAFF. The J gene is TRBJ1-1, the V gene TRBV7-4, with D possibly TRBD1 on 5 matching bases. The CDR3 totals 12 residues. Trimming cost V 10 bases and J 0 bases, with 9 bases left between them. The germline gives CDR1 SGHVT, CDR2 SQSDAQ.

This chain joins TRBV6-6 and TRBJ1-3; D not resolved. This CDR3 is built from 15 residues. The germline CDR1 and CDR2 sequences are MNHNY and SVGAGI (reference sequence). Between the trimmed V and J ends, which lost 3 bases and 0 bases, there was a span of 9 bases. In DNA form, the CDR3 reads TGTGCCAGCAGTTATACAGATTACTCTGGAAACACCATATATTTT. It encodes CASSYTDYSGNTIYF.

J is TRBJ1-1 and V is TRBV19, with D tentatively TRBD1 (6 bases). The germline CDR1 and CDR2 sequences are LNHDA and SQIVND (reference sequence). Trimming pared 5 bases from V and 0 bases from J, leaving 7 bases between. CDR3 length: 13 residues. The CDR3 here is CASSWDMNTEAFF. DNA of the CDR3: TGTGCCAGTAGTTGGGACATGAACACTGAAGCTTTCTTT. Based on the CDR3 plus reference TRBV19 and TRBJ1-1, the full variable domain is DGGITQSPKYLFRKEGQNVTLSCEQNLNHDAMYWYRQDPGQGLRLIYYSQIVNDFQKGDIAEGYSVSREKKESFPLTVTSAQKNPTAFYLCASSWDMNTEAFFGQGTRLTVV.

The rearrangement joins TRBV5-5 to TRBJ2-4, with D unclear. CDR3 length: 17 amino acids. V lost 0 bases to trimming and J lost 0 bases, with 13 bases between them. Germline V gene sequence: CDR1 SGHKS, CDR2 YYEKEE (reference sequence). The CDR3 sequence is CASSLELGLIAKNIQYF. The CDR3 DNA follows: TGTGCCAGCAGCTTGGAGCTGGGCCTGATAGCCAAAAACATTCAGTACTTC.

CDR3 loop: CASSRGGEDTQYF. The CDR3 DNA follows: TGTGCCAGCAGCCGCGGGGGGGAAGATACGCAGTATTTT. The chain carries TRBV7-7 and TRBJ2-3; 9 bases agree with TRBD2. The trim removed 5 bases at V and 5 bases at J, leaving 2 bases unmatched. The CDR3 consists of 13 residues. Germline values: CDR1 SSHAT, CDR2 FNYEAQ (reference sequence).

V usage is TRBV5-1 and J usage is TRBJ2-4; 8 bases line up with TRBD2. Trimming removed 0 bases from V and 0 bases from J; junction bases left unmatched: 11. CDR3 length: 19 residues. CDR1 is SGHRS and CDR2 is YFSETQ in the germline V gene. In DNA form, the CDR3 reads TGCGCCAGCAGCTTGGGGTGGCTAGCGGGTAAGCTAGCCAAAAACATTCAGTACTTC. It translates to CASSLGWLAGKLAKNIQYF. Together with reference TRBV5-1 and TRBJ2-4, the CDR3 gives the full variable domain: KAGVTQTPRYLIKTRGQQVTLSCSPISGHRSVSWYQQTPGQGLQFLFEYFSETQRNKGNFPGRFSGRQFSNSRSEMNVSTLELGDSALYLCASSLGWLAGKLAKNIQYFGAGTRLSVL.

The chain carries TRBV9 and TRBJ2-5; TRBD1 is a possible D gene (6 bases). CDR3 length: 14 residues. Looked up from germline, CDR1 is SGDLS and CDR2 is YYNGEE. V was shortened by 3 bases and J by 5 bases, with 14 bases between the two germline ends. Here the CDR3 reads CASSAGTGIETQYF. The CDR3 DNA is TGTGCCAGCAGCGCGGGAACAGGGATTGAGACCCAGTACTTC. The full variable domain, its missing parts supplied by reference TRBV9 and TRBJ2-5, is DSGVTQTPKHLITATGQRVTLRCSPRSGDLSVYWYQQSLDQGLQFLIQYYNGEERAKGNILERFSAQQFPDLHSELNLSSLELGDSALYFCASSAGTGIETQYFGPGTRLLVL.

The CDR3 spells CASSLYPPGSYNEQFF. CDR3 nucleotide sequence: TGTGCCAGCAGCTTATATCCCCCCGGGAGTTACAATGAGCAGTTCTTC. V and J are TRBV7-2 and TRBJ2-1, with D possibly TRBD2 on 6 matching bases. CDR1 SGHTA and CDR2 FQGNSA come from the germline V gene. Trimming took off 2 bases at V and 4 bases at J, with 15 bases between the two ends. The CDR3 runs 16 residues.

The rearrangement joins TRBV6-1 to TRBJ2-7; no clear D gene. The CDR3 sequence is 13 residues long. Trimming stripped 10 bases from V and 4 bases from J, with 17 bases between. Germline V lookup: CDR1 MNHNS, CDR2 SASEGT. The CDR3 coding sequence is TGTGCCACAGCCCCGGAGCGAGGTTACGAGCAGTACTTC. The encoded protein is CATAPERGYEQYF.

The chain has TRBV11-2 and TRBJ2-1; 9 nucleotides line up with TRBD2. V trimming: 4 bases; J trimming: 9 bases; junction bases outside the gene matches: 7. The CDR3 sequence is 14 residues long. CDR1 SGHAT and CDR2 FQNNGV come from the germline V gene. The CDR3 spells CASSSPAGGTEQFF. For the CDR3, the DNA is TGTGCCAGCAGCTCCCCCGCGGGAGGGACTGAGCAGTTCTTC.